The 27 T cell receptor beta chains reported below all come from one sample, sequenced in a study of identical twins. TCRdb re-called the 5' RACE reads through MiXCR, storing one row per CDR3 protein. The sample has hundreds of thousands of distinct CDR3 sequences, 8.5% to 9.5% seen once; the top ten hold under 7.5%. The sample also formed part of further work on yellow fever vaccine responses in identical twins.

Sequences were obtained from CD8+ T cells sorted from blood. The receptors were sampled from a woman between 18 and 29 years old in good health.

The chain couples TRBV20-1 to TRBJ2-7; D is possibly TRBD1 (6 bases). The CDR3 is made up of 15 amino acids. In germline, CDR1 is DFQATT, CDR2 SNEGSKA (reference sequence). V was pared by 0 bases and J by 0 bases, with 12 bases between. CDR3 amino acids: CSARDFRGSSYEQYF. CDR3 in DNA: TGCAGTGCTAGAGATTTCAGGGGAAGCTCCTACGAGCAGTACTTC.

This clonotype was seen a handful of times. V gene TRBV5-4 combines with J gene TRBJ2-7; D may be TRBD1 (6 bases). V was clipped by 4 bases and J by 3 bases, with 17 bases between them. Germline V gene sequence: CDR1 SGHNT, CDR2 YYREEE (reference sequence). This CDR3 contains 15 residues. The CDR3 here is CASSPTGRGFYEQYF. The DNA of the CDR3 is TGTGCCAGCAGCCCTACAGGGCGCGGTTTCTACGAGCAGTACTTC. Full variable domain (remainder filled in from reference TRBV5-4 and TRBJ2-7): ETGVTQSPTHLIKTRGQQVTLRCSSQSGHNTVSWYQQALGQGPQFIFQYYREEENGRGNFPPRFSGLQFPNYSSELNVNALELDDSALYLCASSPTGRGFYEQYFGPGTRLTVT.

This clonotype was seen repeatedly, ten times or more. V is TRBV12-3 or TRBV12-4 and J is TRBJ1-1; D gene uncertain. The CDR3 sequence is 12 residues long. Trimming took 8 bases from V and 0 from J, leaving 7 bases between them. The CDR3 sequence: CASLHLNTEAFF. The DNA for the CDR3 is TGTGCCAGCCTCCACCTGAACACTGAAGCTTTCTTT.

This clonotype has a handful of counts. The chain recombines TRBV20-1 with TRBJ2-1, with 7 bases identical to TRBD2. The CDR3 extends over 16 amino acids. The junction had 13 bases not matched to a gene; V was cut back by 4 bases and J by 4 bases. Germline-derived CDR1 and CDR2 are DFQATT and SNEGSKA (reference sequence). In nucleotides, the CDR3 is TGCAGTGCTACAGTATCGACGGGACTAACTTACAATGAGCAGTTCTTC. Translated, it gives CSATVSTGLTYNEQFF.

This clonotype came up a few times. V gene TRBV11-1 combines with J gene TRBJ2-3; 14 nucleotides line up with TRBD2. The J segment lost 2 bases and the V segment lost 5 bases, leaving 12 bases of the junction unmatched. In germline, CDR1 is SGHAT, CDR2 FQDESV (reference sequence). The CDR3 totals 19 residues. CDR3 region: CASSPTYAGLAGDTDTQYF. The CDR3 region has the DNA TGTGCCAGCAGCCCAACTTATGCGGGACTAGCGGGGGACACAGATACGCAGTATTTT.

J is TRBJ1-1 and V is TRBV12-3 or TRBV12-4; 7 bases map to TRBD1. V lost 8 bases, J lost 5 bases, and 8 bases stayed unmatched. CDR3 length equals 13 residues. The CDR3 spells CASRKQGRTEAFF. The CDR3 region has the DNA TGTGCCAGCCGGAAACAGGGGAGGACTGAAGCTTTCTTT.

The chain carries TRBV5-1 and TRBJ2-7; D unclear. Trimming took off 0 bases at V and 2 bases at J, with 12 bases between the two ends. Per germline, CDR1 SGHRS and CDR2 YFSETQ. CDR3 length equals 15 residues. DNA of the CDR3: TGCGCCAGCAGCTTGGCCGGTAGACCGACCTACGAGCAGTACTTC. Protein sequence: CASSLAGRPTYEQYF. Combining the CDR3 with reference TRBV5-1 and TRBJ2-7 gives the whole variable domain KAGVTQTPRYLIKTRGQQVTLSCSPISGHRSVSWYQQTPGQGLQFLFEYFSETQRNKGNFPGRFSGRQFSNSRSEMNVSTLELGDSALYLCASSLAGRPTYEQYFGPGTRLTVT.

This clonotype has at least ten counts. The chain couples TRBV4-3 to TRBJ1-2; no clear D gene. This CDR3 is 15 amino acids long. The germline gives CDR1 LGHNA, CDR2 YSLEER. V was shortened by 1 base and J by 0 bases, with 9 bases between the two germline ends. Written as DNA, the CDR3 is TGCGCCAGCAGCCAAGCTGTCGCTACTAACTATGGCTACACCTTC. This codes for CASSQAVATNYGYTF.

This clonotype was counted only a few times. V and J are TRBV9 and TRBJ2-2, with 7 bases aligning to TRBD2. With V trimmed by 2 bases and J by 2 bases, 9 bases remained unmatched. Germline V lookup: CDR1 SGDLS, CDR2 YYNGEE. The CDR3 length is 17 residues. In nucleotides, the CDR3 is TGTGCCAGCAGCGTCGAATGGCGGGGGATCAACACCGGGGAGCTGTTTTTT. It specifies CASSVEWRGINTGELFF.

This chain links TRBV6-5 with TRBJ2-7, with D maybe TRBD2 (7 bases). This CDR3 is built from 18 residues. V dropped 0 bases and J dropped 5 bases, with 23 bases sitting between them. Germline CDR1 MNHEY, CDR2 SVGAGI. The CDR3 nucleotides are TGTGCCAGCAGTTACTCGAATTCGGGGGGTAGGGGGTTGGACGAGCAGTACTTC. Translating gives CASSYSNSGGRGLDEQYF.

This clonotype was observed a few times. V gene TRBV2 combines with J gene TRBJ2-7; tentatively, D is TRBD1 (6 bases). Germline lookup yields CDR1 SNHLY and CDR2 FYNNEI. V was cut by 2 bases and J by 7 bases, with 18 bases left in between. The CDR3 runs 15 residues. DNA of the CDR3: TGTGCCAGCAGTGAACCAGGGGATGCACCTGGGGAGCAGTACTTC. This gives the protein CASSEPGDAPGEQYF.

This clonotype occurred many times. This sequence joins TRBV12-3 or TRBV12-4 and TRBJ2-3; D remains unclear. Trimming cost V 1 base and J 6 bases, with 11 bases left between them. The CDR3 consists of 14 residues. The CDR3 loop is CASSLGVAPDTQYF. CDR3 nucleotide sequence: TGTGCCAGCAGTTTAGGGGTAGCTCCGGATACGCAGTATTTT.

The table lists this clonotype with a few counts. This rearrangement joins TRBV20-1 to TRBJ2-7; D is unclear. Germline CDR1 reads DFQATT; CDR2 reads SNEGSKA (reference sequence). This CDR3 has 15 amino acids. V was cut by 0 bases and J by 0 bases, with 12 bases left in between. The CDR3, as DNA: TGCAGTGCTAGAGATCTAAGCGTTGGCTCCTACGAGCAGTACTTC. Translation: CSARDLSVGSYEQYF.

This clonotype was seen at least ten times. This rearrangement joins TRBV14 to TRBJ1-3; D is perhaps TRBD1 (5 bases). Germline V gives CDR1 SGHDN, CDR2 FVKESK. The CDR3 runs 13 residues. The ends were cut back, 3 bases at V and 2 bases at J, with 5 bases in the middle. CDR3 sequence: CASSQGAGNTIYF. CDR3 nucleotides: TGTGCCAGCAGCCAGGGGGCTGGAAACACCATATATTTT.

This chain connects TRBV4-3 to TRBJ2-7; D remains ambiguous. With 1 base removed from V and 2 bases from J, the gap between germline ends came to 12 bases. The CDR3 contains 15 residues. Looked up from germline, CDR1 is LGHNA and CDR2 is YSLEER. As DNA, the CDR3 is TGCGCCAGCAGCCAAGGATATGACGGAGCCTACGAGCAGTACTTC. This sequence encodes CASSQGYDGAYEQYF.

This clonotype was detected a few times. The chain links TRBV27 to TRBJ2-2; D may correspond to TRBD1 or TRBD2 (6 bases each). The CDR3 contains 15 residues. Germline CDR1 and CDR2: MNHEY and SMNVEV (reference sequence). V lost 0 bases and J 5 bases, leaving 10 bases between the germline ends. DNA of the CDR3: TGTGCCAGCAGTTTATCCGGGGGCGGGACCGGGGAGCTGTTTTTT. Its translation is CASSLSGGGTGELFF.

In this sample, this clonotype turned up a few times. The chain employs TRBV20-1 and TRBJ2-4, with 10 bases lining up with TRBD1. V lost 3 bases to trimming and J lost 5 bases; unmatched junction nucleotides: 4. The CDR3 is 14 amino acids. Germline V gives CDR1 DFQATT, CDR2 SNEGSKA (reference sequence). CDR3 amino acids: CSASGGQGENIQYF. For the CDR3, the DNA is TGCAGTGCTAGTGGTGGACAGGGGGAAAACATTCAGTACTTC.

V is TRBV6-1 and J is TRBJ2-7; perhaps TRBD2 as D (6 bases). V gave up 10 bases and J gave up 2 bases, with 12 bases separating them. Germline V gene sequence: CDR1 MNHNS, CDR2 SASEGT. The CDR3 is 12 residues long. CDR3 loop: CATSGEAYEQYF. For the CDR3, the DNA is TGTGCCACTAGTGGGGAGGCCTACGAGCAGTACTTC.

This clonotype was seen only a few times. The chain is built from TRBV7-6 and TRBJ2-3; D is unresolved. The CDR3 extends over 13 amino acids. The germline V gene encodes CDR1 SGHVS and CDR2 FNYEAQ. With 4 bases removed from V and 1 base from J, the gap between germline ends came to 6 bases. In nucleotides, the CDR3 is TGTGCCAGCAGCTGGGTGGGCACAGATACGCAGTATTTT. Translating it yields CASSWVGTDTQYF.

This chain joins TRBV15 and TRBJ2-1, with TRBD2 matching over 7 bases. Germline V gives CDR1 LNHNV, CDR2 YYDKDF (reference sequence). The CDR3 is 18 residues long. Unmatched junction bases numbered 9, after V lost 0 bases and J lost 1 base. The CDR3 loop is CATSRESSGLVSYNEQFF. CDR3 DNA: TGTGCCACCAGCAGAGAATCATCAGGACTAGTTTCCTACAATGAGCAGTTCTTC.

There are many counts of this clonotype. The chain is built from TRBV4-3 and TRBJ2-7, with D unclear. Germline V gives CDR1 LGHNA, CDR2 YSLEER. Between the trimmed V and J ends, which lost 0 bases and 3 bases, there was a span of 9 bases. This CDR3 is 14 amino acids long. The CDR3 spells CASSQDRVGYEQYF. The CDR3 region has the DNA TGCGCCAGCAGCCAAGATAGGGTTGGCTACGAGCAGTACTTC.

The chain carries TRBV19 and TRBJ1-1, with TRBD1 as a possible D gene (5 bases). V lost 3 bases to trimming and J lost 0 bases, with 11 bases between them. This CDR3 spans 15 amino acids. Per germline, CDR1 LNHDA and CDR2 SQIVND (reference sequence). As DNA, the CDR3 is TGTGCCAGTAGTATGATCACAGGAGTGAACACTGAAGCTTTCTTT. Translated: CASSMITGVNTEAFF.

This chain uses TRBV3-1 with TRBJ2-7, with TRBD2 identical over 8 bases. This CDR3 has 16 residues. The germline V gene encodes CDR1 LGHDT and CDR2 YNNKEL (reference sequence). The V segment lost 3 bases and the J segment 3 bases; nucleotides outside the gene matches: 10. The CDR3 here is CASSQLLAVNNYEQYF. Here the CDR3 DNA reads TGTGCCAGCAGCCAGTTACTAGCGGTGAACAACTACGAGCAGTACTTC.

This rearrangement joins TRBV9 to TRBJ2-5; D gene uncertain. The CDR3 runs to 14 residues. CDR1 and CDR2 (germline): SGDLS, YYNGEE. The V gene lost 3 bases and the J gene lost 5 bases, with 14 bases spanning the gap. Written as DNA, the CDR3 is TGTGCCAGCAGCGCCCGTCCTTCTGGGGAGACCCAGTACTTC. This gives the protein CASSARPSGETQYF. Combining the CDR3 with reference TRBV9 and TRBJ2-5 gives the whole variable domain DSGVTQTPKHLITATGQRVTLRCSPRSGDLSVYWYQQSLDQGLQFLIQYYNGEERAKGNILERFSAQQFPDLHSELNLSSLELGDSALYFCASSARPSGETQYFGPGTRLLVL.

The chain combines TRBV20-1 with TRBJ2-7; D gene uncertain. Looked up from germline, CDR1 is DFQATT and CDR2 is SNEGSKA (reference sequence). This CDR3 is built from 14 residues. Trimming took off 6 bases at V and 3 bases at J, with 18 bases between the two ends. This chain's CDR3 is CSAGPDGPLYEQYF. CDR3 coding DNA: TGCAGTGCGGGTCCCGACGGGCCCCTCTACGAGCAGTACTTC.

This clonotype has just a few counts. This chain joins TRBV7-3 and TRBJ2-1; TRBD2 aligns across 10 bases. CDR1 SGHTA and CDR2 FQGTGA come from the germline V gene. The ends lost 5 bases at V and 9 bases at J; junction bases unmatched: 7. The CDR3 consists of 14 residues. The CDR3 protein is CASSPSGGGGEQFF. DNA of the CDR3: TGTGCCAGCAGCCCTAGCGGGGGCGGGGGTGAGCAGTTCTTC. Combining the CDR3 with reference TRBV7-3 and TRBJ2-1 gives the whole variable domain GAGVSQTPSNKVTEKGKYVELRCDPISGHTALYWYRQSLGQGPEFLIYFQGTGAADDSGLPNDRFFAVRPEGSVSTLKIQRTERGDSAVYLCASSPSGGGGEQFFGPGTRLTVL.

The chain has TRBV28 and TRBJ2-1; tentative D call: TRBD2 (5 bases). Trimming shortened V by 3 bases and J by 4 bases, and 13 bases separated the two germline ends. Germline values: CDR1 MDHEN, CDR2 SYDVKM. The CDR3 is 15 amino acids. CDR3 region: CASSLEAGYYNEQFF. The CDR3 region has the DNA TGTGCCAGCAGTTTGGAGGCAGGATATTACAATGAGCAGTTCTTC.